This T cell receptor beta chain is drawn from a study of T-cell reconstitution after alpha-beta-depleted transplantation in children. Trimming took 6 bases from V and 1 from J; bases not matched to a gene: 3. Germline assignment: CDR1 MDHEN and CDR2 SYDVKM. The CDR3 contains 14 residues. A TCRbeta library incorporating unique molecular identifiers was prepared. MiXCR, applied by TCRdb to the PCR reads, yields one record per CDR3 protein. This sample has under 100,000 distinct CDR3 sequences, with roughly a sixth found just once. Concerning this clonotype: Antigen: not known.

General study findings and limits: The origin of high day-60 TCRbeta diversity in some patients lay in surviving recipient T cells and thymic progenitors. Several hundred expanded graft clones reportedly gave rise to the alpha-beta T cells present about two months after transplant.

Sample: PBMCs, mostly from graft donor cells, taken 180 days after TCRalphabeta/CD19-depleted stem cell transplant. The sequence came from a male patient aged 2-15 years who had a stem cell transplant for acute lymphoblastic leukemia, so the T cells may come from the graft donor. The chain joins TRBV28 to TRBJ1-5, with 7 bases lining up with TRBD1. The CDR3 protein is CASRPGGSNQPQHF. CDR3 nucleotides: TGTGCCAGCAGGCCAGGGGGGAGCAATCAGCCCCAGCATTTT.